A single sample gave rise to the 8 T cell receptor beta chains below, sequenced in a study of cytomegalovirus exposure and HLA in healthy donors. PCR employed 60 Vbeta and 13 Jbeta primers. Sequenced by immunoSEQ multiplex PCR; TCRdb stores in-frame clones only, minus some. The table shows 85,000 to 130,000 clones, with approximately 70% occurring only once. The sample taken for sequencing was PBMCs. The receptors derive from a woman under 30 in good health and CMV-seropositive.

This clone was recorded only once. The CDR3 here is CASSPGGSHNQPQHF. In DNA form, the CDR3 reads TGTGCCAGCAGCCCGGGGGGGTCGCATAATCAGCCCCAGCATTTT. The genes are TRBV28 and TRBJ1-5; D possibly corresponds to TRBD1 (5 bases). CDR3 length equals 15 residues. V dropped 6 bases and J dropped 4 bases, with 16 bases sitting between them. From germline, CDR1 is MDHEN and CDR2 SYDVKM.

This chain joins TRBV30 and TRBJ2-5, with D possibly being TRBD2 (6 bases). Germline V gene data show CDR1 as GTSNPN and CDR2 as SVGIG (reference sequence). CDR3 size: 12 residues. This CDR3 reads CAHRRAQETQYF. The CDR3 bases are TGTGCTCACAGGAGGGCGCAAGAGACCCAGTACTTC.

The chain links TRBV5-8 to TRBJ2-7, with D uncertain. Germline V gene sequence: CDR1 SGHTS, CDR2 YDEGEE. Trimming removed 1 base at V and 1 base at J, with 15 bases between. The CDR3 has 16 amino acids. CDR3 bases: TGTGCCAGCAGCTTGTCTCGTGTGGCCTCATCCTACGAGCAGTACTTC. It encodes CASSLSRVASSYEQYF.

The rearrangement joins TRBV11-2 to TRBJ2-3, with 9 positions matching TRBD2. In germline, CDR1 is SGHAT, CDR2 FQNNGV. The CDR3 covers 15 residues. V was clipped by 6 bases and J by 0 bases; unmatched bases: 4. The CDR3 DNA reads as TGTGCCAGCAGATTGACTAGCGGAAGCACAGATACGCAGTATTTT. Its translation is CASRLTSGSTDTQYF.

The V call is TRBV27, the J call TRBJ2-5; D ambiguous. The CDR3 has 13 amino acids. Looked up from germline, CDR1 is MNHEY and CDR2 is SMNVEV (reference sequence). The V and J ends lost 3 bases and 5 bases respectively, with 10 bases between them. The CDR3 bases are TGTGCCAGCAGTTTTTGGCCCGGGGAGACCCAGTACTTC. Translated, it gives CASSFWPGETQYF.

CDR3 sequence reads: CASSRWDRRIVGEAFF. The DNA of the CDR3 is TGTGCCAGCAGCCGGTGGGACAGGAGGATTGTGGGCGAAGCTTTCTTT. The chain recombines TRBV28 with TRBJ1-1, with 8 bases aligning to TRBD1. This CDR3 comprises 16 residues. CDR1 and CDR2 from the germline V gene are MDHEN and SYDVKM. Trimming cost V 6 bases and J 8 bases; bases outside gene matches: 17.

A single count supports this clone. The chain uses TRBV7-2 and TRBJ1-2; D is undetermined. Germline V gene sequence: CDR1 SGHTA, CDR2 FQGNSA. This CDR3 comprises 13 residues. Trimming stripped 5 bases from V and 7 bases from J, with 14 bases between. The CDR3 coding sequence is TGTGCCAGCAGCGCGCGACGGAGAACTGGCTACACCTTC. The encoded protein is CASSARRRTGYTF.

This chain links TRBV13 with TRBJ1-4; 10 nucleotides align to TRBD1. This CDR3 has 16 amino acids. V gave up 4 bases and J gave up 5 bases; unmatched junction bases: 7. Germline lookup yields CDR1 PRHDT and CDR2 FYEKMQ (reference sequence). The CDR3 DNA follows: TGTGCCAGCAGCTATCGACAGGGGGCGGGGAATGAAAAACTGTTTTTT. It translates to CASSYRQGAGNEKLFF.